One sample yielded the 14 T cell receptor beta chains listed below, sequenced in a study of T-cell reconstitution after alpha-beta-depleted transplantation in children. TCRbeta library preparation incorporated unique molecular identifiers. MiXCR was run by TCRdb on the PCR reads, yielding one entry per CDR3 protein. Counted here are fewer than 550,000 distinct CDR3 sequences, about 10% occurring once; the ten biggest clones make up 12% to 15%. The sample in question was PBMCs, mostly from graft donor cells, obtained 180 days after TCRalphabeta/CD19-depleted stem cell transplant. The receptors were sampled from a female patient between 2 and 15 years old who had a stem cell transplant for aplastic anemia, so the T cells may come from the graft donor.

This clonotype was detected a few times. The J gene is TRBJ2-3, the V gene TRBV12-3 or TRBV12-4, with 12 bases fitting TRBD2. The V and J ends lost 7 bases and 9 bases, in that order; junction bases with no gene match: 5. The CDR3 loop spans 13 amino acids. The chain's CDR3 is CASTSGGARTQYF. The CDR3 DNA sequence: TGTGCCAGCACTAGCGGGGGGGCGAGAACGCAGTATTTT.

V usage is TRBV20-1 and J usage is TRBJ2-5, with 11 bases identical to TRBD2. This CDR3 has 16 residues. V shed 6 bases and J 5 bases; nucleotides not matched to a gene: 14. Germline CDR1 DFQATT, CDR2 SNEGSKA (reference sequence). CDR3 protein: CSATITSGSLRETQYF. CDR3 in DNA: TGCAGTGCCACAATAACTAGCGGGAGCCTCCGGGAGACCCAGTACTTC.

This rearrangement joins TRBV29-1 to TRBJ2-7, with D tentatively TRBD1 (6 bases). Germline V gene lookup returns CDR1 SQVTM and CDR2 ANQGSEA. The CDR3 contains 14 residues. Trimming pared 4 bases from V and 2 bases from J, leaving 15 bases between. CDR3 DNA sequence: TGCAGCGTTGTTGGCCGGGACATAGCCTACGAGCAGTACGTC. It specifies CSVVGRDIAYEQYV.

The chain links TRBV5-5 to TRBJ2-1, with 9 positions matching TRBD2. The CDR3 loop spans 16 amino acids. Germline V gives CDR1 SGHKS, CDR2 YYEKEE (reference sequence). V lost 4 bases to trimming and J lost 3 bases; unmatched junction nucleotides: 8. The CDR3 DNA reads TGTGCCAGCAGCCTGGGACTAGCTTATGTCTACAATGAGCAGTTCTTC. It is translated as CASSLGLAYVYNEQFF.

This chain uses TRBV19 with TRBJ2-7; D might be TRBD1 or TRBD2, each matching 5 bases. V lost 2 bases to trimming and J lost 3 bases, with 17 bases between them. The CDR3 has 16 residues. The germline V gene encodes CDR1 LNHDA and CDR2 SQIVND (reference sequence). The CDR3 DNA is TGTGCCAGTAGTATAACGGGGCATATGAGAAACTACGAGCAGTACTTC. Its translation: CASSITGHMRNYEQYF.

This clonotype turned up a few times. The V and J genes are TRBV4-1 and TRBJ2-1; 9 bases are a match to TRBD2. The CDR3 spans 14 residues. After removal of 8 bases from V and 6 bases from J, the junction contained 8 bases not matched to a gene. The germline gives CDR1 MGHRA, CDR2 YSYEKL. The chain's CDR3 is CASALAGVPNEQFF. The CDR3 DNA is TGCGCCAGCGCTTTAGCGGGAGTTCCCAATGAGCAGTTCTTC.

The table lists this clonotype with a few counts. This chain uses TRBV7-2 with TRBJ2-7, with D possibly TRBD2 on 6 matching bases. There are 16 residues in the CDR3. Germline CDR1 and CDR2: SGHTA and FQGNSA. The V and J ends lost 5 bases and 3 bases respectively, with 20 bases between them. As DNA, the CDR3 is TGTGCCAGCAGCCTTCTTGGGGGGAGTGCGAACTACGAGCAGTACGTC. Amino acid sequence: CASSLLGGSANYEQYV.

This clonotype was counted at least ten times. This chain connects TRBV7-8 to TRBJ2-3, with D perhaps TRBD1 (5 bases). CDR3 length: 13 amino acids. V lost 5 bases and J 7 bases, leaving 13 bases between the germline ends. CDR1 and CDR2 (germline): SGHVS, FQNEAQ. CDR3 in amino acids: CASSQSDSHTQYF. As DNA, the CDR3 is TGTGCCAGCAGCCAATCCGACAGTCATACGCAGTATTTT.

The gene calls are TRBV12-3 or TRBV12-4 and TRBJ1-1; no firm D call. Trimming left V 7 bases short and J 4 bases short, with 16 bases between. CDR3 length: 14 amino acids. Written as DNA, the CDR3 is TGTGCCAGCACCGCTAGGCGGTGGTTCACTGAAGCTTTCTTT. Protein product: CASTARRWFTEAFF.

This clonotype has more than one count but fewer than ten. The chain carries TRBV20-1 and TRBJ2-1, with 7 bases matching TRBD2. J was trimmed by 10 bases and V by 6 bases; bases with no gene match: 6. CDR3 length equals 11 residues. Germline CDR1 is DFQATT and CDR2 is SNEGSKA (reference sequence). CDR3 in amino acids: CSAGLVREQFF. In DNA, the CDR3 is TGCAGTGCAGGACTAGTCCGGGAGCAGTTCTTC.

The chain has TRBV5-1 and TRBJ1-3; 9 positions match TRBD1. Trimming removed 6 bases from V and 4 bases from J; junction bases left unmatched: 5. Germline loops: CDR1 SGHRS, CDR2 YFSETQ. This CDR3 has 14 residues. The chain's CDR3 is CASTQDRGGNTIYF. Written as DNA, the CDR3 is TGCGCCAGCACCCAAGACAGGGGGGGAAACACCATATATTTT.

The chain recombines TRBV20-1 with TRBJ2-1; 16 nucleotides line up with TRBD2. Unmatched junction bases numbered 10, after V lost 1 base and J lost 7 bases. Per the germline V gene, CDR1 is DFQATT and CDR2 is SNEGSKA (reference sequence). This CDR3 has 18 amino acids. The CDR3 region has the DNA TGCAGTGCTAGAGTGACGGGACTAGCGGGAGGGCCGCGGAATGAGCAGTTCTTC. Encoded protein: CSARVTGLAGGPRNEQFF.

The CDR3 spells CASSGQGYDNEKLFF. CDR3 in DNA: TGCGCCAGCAGCGGACAGGGGTACGATAATGAAAAACTGTTTTTT. This chain connects TRBV5-1 to TRBJ1-4, with TRBD1 matching over 9 bases. J gave up 4 bases and V 4 bases, and 5 bases lay outside the gene matches. The CDR3 consists of 15 residues. Germline V CDR1 and CDR2: SGHRS, YFSETQ.

This chain joins TRBV12-5 and TRBJ2-6; 11 positions agree with TRBD1. The germline CDR1 and CDR2 sequences are LGHNT and FRNRAP. V lost 7 bases, J lost 1 base, and 6 bases stayed unmatched. CDR3 length equals 17 residues. Written as DNA, the CDR3 is TGTGCTAGTGCCAGGACAGGGGGCGATTCTGGGGCCAACGTCCTGACTTTC. This encodes CASARTGGDSGANVLTF. The full variable domain, with the rest looked up from reference TRBV12-5 and TRBJ2-6, is DARVTQTPRHKVTEMGQEVTMRCQPILGHNTVFWYRQTMMQGLELLAYFRNRAPLDDSGMPKDRFSAEMPDATLATLKIQPSEPRDSAVYFCASARTGGDSGANVLTFGAGSRLTVL.